These T cell receptor beta chains were read from a single sample in a study of blood T cell repertoires in COVID-19. Sequencing used immunoSEQ multiplex PCR; TCRdb keeps in-frame clones, though not all of them. This table holds roughly 200,000 clones, roughly 84% found once. Sequenced material: peripheral blood. These receptors were taken from a woman between 35 and 50 years old who had recovered from COVID-19. CDR3s include the opening cysteine and the closing phenylalanine or tryptophan. Fields, in order: J gene, V gene, D gene, CDR3 protein, CDR3 DNA. A D gene is named only where the DNA matches it firmly.

>TRBJ1-1|TRBV5-8|.
CASSLRRPEAFF
TGTGCCAGCAGCTTGCGGCGGCCTGAAGCTTTCTTT
>TRBJ2-3|TRBV7-7|.
CASARAGTDTQYF
TGTGCCAGCGCTAGAGCGGGCACAGATACGCAGTATTTT
>TRBJ1-2|TRBV5-6|TRBD1
CASSSLRGPFYGYTF
TGTGCCAGCAGCTCTCTTAGGGGGCCGTTCTATGGCTACACCTTC
>TRBJ1-1|TRBV7-3|.
CASSLGAAMNTEAFF
TGTGCCAGCAGCTTAGGGGCGGCAATGAACACTGAAGCTTTCTTT
>TRBJ2-1|TRBV7-2|.
CASSLLARVEQFF
TGTGCCAGCAGCTTACTAGCGAGGGTTGAGCAGTTCTTC
>TRBJ1-3|TRBV7-2|.
CASSLVGGNAGTRNTIYF
TGTGCCAGCAGCTTAGTGGGGGGGAACGCTGGCACCCGAAACACCATATATTTT
>TRBJ1-1|TRBV5-1|.
CASSPSDGTEAFF
TGCGCCAGCAGCCCATCAGACGGGACTGAAGCTTTCTTT
>TRBJ1-4|TRBV5-1|.
CASSLAARAANEKLFF
TGCGCCAGCAGCTTGGCCGCGAGGGCAGCTAATGAAAAACTGTTTTTT
>TRBJ2-7|TRBV14|TRBD2
CASSQVIGGVDEQYF
TGTGCCAGCAGCCAAGTGATTGGGGGGGTGGACGAGCAGTACTTC
>TRBJ1-6|TRBV9|.
CASSTRTEGSPLHF
TGTGCCAGCAGCACCCGGACAGAGGGTTCACCCCTCCACTTT